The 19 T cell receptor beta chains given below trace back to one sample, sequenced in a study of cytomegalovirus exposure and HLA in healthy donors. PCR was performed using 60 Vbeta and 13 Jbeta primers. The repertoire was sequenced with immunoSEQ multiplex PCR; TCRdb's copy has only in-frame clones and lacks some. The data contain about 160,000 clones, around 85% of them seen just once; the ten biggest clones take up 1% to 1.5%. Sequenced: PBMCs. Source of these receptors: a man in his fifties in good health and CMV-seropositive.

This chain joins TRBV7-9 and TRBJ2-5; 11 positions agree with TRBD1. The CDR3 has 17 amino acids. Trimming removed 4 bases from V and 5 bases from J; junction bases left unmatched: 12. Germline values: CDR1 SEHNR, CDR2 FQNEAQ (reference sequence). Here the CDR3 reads CASSSEIGTGGFETQYF. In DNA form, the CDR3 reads TGTGCCAGCAGCTCTGAGATCGGGACAGGGGGGTTCGAGACCCAGTACTTC.

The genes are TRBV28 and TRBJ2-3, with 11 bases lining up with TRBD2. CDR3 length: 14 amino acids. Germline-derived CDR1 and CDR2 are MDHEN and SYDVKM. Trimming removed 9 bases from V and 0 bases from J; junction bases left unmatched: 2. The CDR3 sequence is CASRLAGSTDTQYF. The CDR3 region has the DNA TGTGCCAGTCGACTAGCGGGGAGCACAGATACGCAGTATTTT.

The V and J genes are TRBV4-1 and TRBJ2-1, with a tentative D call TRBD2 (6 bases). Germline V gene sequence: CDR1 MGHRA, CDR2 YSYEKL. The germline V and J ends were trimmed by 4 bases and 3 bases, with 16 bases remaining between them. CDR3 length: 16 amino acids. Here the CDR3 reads CASSLPGASVYNEQFF. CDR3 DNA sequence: TGCGCCAGCAGCCTTCCAGGAGCTAGCGTCTACAATGAGCAGTTCTTC.

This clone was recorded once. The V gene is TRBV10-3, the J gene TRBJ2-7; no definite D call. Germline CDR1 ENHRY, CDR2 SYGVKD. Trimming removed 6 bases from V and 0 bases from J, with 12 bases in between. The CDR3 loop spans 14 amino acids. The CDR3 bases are TGTGCCATCAGCTCCAATCCAGTCTCCTACGAGCAGTACTTC. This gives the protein CAISSNPVSYEQYF.

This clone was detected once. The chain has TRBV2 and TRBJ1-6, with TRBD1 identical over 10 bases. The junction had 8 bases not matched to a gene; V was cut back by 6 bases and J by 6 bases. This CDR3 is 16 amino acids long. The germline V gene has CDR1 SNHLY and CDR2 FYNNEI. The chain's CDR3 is CASRGRDRGGNSPLHF. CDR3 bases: TGTGCCAGCAGGGGCCGGGACAGGGGTGGTAATTCACCCCTCCACTTT.

In nucleotides, the CDR3 is TGTGCCAGCAGCTTAACTGGAGCGGGGTCGCGCGAGCAGTACTTC. It is translated as CASSLTGAGSREQYF. The V and J genes are TRBV7-3 and TRBJ2-7, with 7 bases that match TRBD2. The CDR3 contains 15 residues. Germline-derived CDR1 and CDR2 are SGHTA and FQGTGA. V gave up 0 bases and J gave up 6 bases; unmatched junction bases: 8.

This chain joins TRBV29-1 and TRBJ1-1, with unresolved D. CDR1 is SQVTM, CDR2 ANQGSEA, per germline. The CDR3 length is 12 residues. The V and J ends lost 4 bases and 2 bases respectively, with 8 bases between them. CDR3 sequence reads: CSVARGNTEAFF. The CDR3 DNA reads TGCAGCGTTGCTCGGGGAAACACTGAAGCTTTCTTT.

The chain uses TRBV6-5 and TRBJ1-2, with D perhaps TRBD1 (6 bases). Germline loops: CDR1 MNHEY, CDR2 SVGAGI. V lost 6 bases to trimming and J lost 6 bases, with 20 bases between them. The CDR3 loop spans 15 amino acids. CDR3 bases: TGTGCCAGCAGGCCCCCAGGGGACGGGATCCATGGCTACACCTTC. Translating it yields CASRPPGDGIHGYTF.

The CDR3 nucleotides read TGTGCCAGTACCAGACGGGCTAGCGGGAGATCCTACGAGCAGTACTTC. Protein product: CASTRRASGRSYEQYF. The chain links TRBV19 to TRBJ2-7; 10 bases fit TRBD2. Germline lookup yields CDR1 LNHDA and CDR2 SQIVND (reference sequence). V gave up 7 bases and J gave up 1 base; unmatched junction bases: 10. The CDR3 spans 16 residues.

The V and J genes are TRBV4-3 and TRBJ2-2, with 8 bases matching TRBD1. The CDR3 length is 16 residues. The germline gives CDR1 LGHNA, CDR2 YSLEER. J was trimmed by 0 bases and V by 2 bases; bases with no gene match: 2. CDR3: CASSQMTGANTGELFF. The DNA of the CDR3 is TGCGCCAGCAGCCAAATGACAGGGGCGAACACCGGGGAGCTGTTTTTT.

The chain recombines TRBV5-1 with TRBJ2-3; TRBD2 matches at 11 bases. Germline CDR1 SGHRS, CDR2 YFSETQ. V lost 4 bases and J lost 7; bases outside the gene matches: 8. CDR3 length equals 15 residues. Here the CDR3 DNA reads TGCGCCAGCAGCCCTAGCGGGAGGCCGTCTCATACGCAGTATTTT. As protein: CASSPSGRPSHTQYF.

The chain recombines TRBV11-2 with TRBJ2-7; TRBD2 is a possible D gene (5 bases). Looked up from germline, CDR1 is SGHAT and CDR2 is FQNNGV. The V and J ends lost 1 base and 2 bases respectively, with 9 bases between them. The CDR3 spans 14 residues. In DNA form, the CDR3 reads TGTGCCAGCAGCTTAGTCAGGAGGCCCTACGAGCAGTACTTC. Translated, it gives CASSLVRRPYEQYF.

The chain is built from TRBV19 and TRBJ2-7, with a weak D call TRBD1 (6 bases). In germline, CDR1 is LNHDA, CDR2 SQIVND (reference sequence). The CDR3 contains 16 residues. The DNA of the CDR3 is TGTGCGATGAACCGTCTTCGGTGGGACACAAGCTACGAGCAGTACTTC. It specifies CAMNRLRWDTSYEQYF.

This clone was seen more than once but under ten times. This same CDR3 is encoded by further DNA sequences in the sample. The CDR3 region has the DNA TGCGCCAGCAGCTTGGTTAGTAACACTGAAGCTTTCTTT. Protein: CASSLVSNTEAFF. The chain uses TRBV5-1 and TRBJ1-1; no clear D gene. The germline V gene encodes CDR1 SGHRS and CDR2 YFSETQ. The CDR3 covers 13 residues. The V and J ends lost 0 bases and 2 bases respectively, with 5 bases between them. The full variable domain, with the rest looked up from reference TRBV5-1 and TRBJ1-1, is KAGVTQTPRYLIKTRGQQVTLSCSPISGHRSVSWYQQTPGQGLQFLFEYFSETQRNKGNFPGRFSGRQFSNSRSEMNVSTLELGDSALYLCASSLVSNTEAFFGQGTRLTVV.

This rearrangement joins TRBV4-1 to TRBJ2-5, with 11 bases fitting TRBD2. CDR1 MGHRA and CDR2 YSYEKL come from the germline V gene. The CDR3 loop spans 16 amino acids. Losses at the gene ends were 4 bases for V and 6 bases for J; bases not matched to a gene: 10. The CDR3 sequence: CASSLGVAGGEKTQYF. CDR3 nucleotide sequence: TGCGCCAGCAGCCTGGGAGTAGCGGGAGGGGAAAAGACCCAGTACTTC.

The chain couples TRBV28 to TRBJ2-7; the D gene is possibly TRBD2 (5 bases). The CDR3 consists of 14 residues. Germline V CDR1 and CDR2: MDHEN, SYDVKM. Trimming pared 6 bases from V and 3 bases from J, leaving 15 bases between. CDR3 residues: CASSRPRAGYEQYF. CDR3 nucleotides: TGTGCCAGCAGCCGACCAAGGGCGGGCTACGAGCAGTACTTC.

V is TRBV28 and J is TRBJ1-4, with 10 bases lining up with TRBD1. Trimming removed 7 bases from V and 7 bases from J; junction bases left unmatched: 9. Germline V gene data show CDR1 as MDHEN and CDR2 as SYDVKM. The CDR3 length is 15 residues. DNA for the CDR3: TGTGCCAGCAAGCGGACAGGGGGTTTAGGTGAAAAACTGTTTTTT. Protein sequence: CASKRTGGLGEKLFF.

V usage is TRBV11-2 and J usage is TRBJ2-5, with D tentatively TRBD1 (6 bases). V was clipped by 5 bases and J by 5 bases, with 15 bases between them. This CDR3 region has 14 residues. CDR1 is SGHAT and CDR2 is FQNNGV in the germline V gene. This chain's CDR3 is CASSPNRARETQYF. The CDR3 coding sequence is TGTGCCAGCAGCCCCAACAGGGCCAGGGAGACCCAGTACTTC.

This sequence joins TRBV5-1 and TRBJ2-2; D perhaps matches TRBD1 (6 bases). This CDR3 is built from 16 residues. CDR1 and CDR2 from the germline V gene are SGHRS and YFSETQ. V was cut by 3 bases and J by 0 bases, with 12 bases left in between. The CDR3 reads CASSWTGTPNTGELFF. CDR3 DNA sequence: TGCGCCAGCAGCTGGACCGGGACACCGAACACCGGGGAGCTGTTTTTT. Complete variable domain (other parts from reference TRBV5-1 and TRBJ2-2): KAGVTQTPRYLIKTRGQQVTLSCSPISGHRSVSWYQQTPGQGLQFLFEYFSETQRNKGNFPGRFSGRQFSNSRSEMNVSTLELGDSALYLCASSWTGTPNTGELFFGEGSRLTVL.